This T cell receptor (beta chain) was captured in a study of cytomegalovirus exposure and HLA in healthy donors. Study-wide points: According to a later analysis, most TCR beta chains associated with CMV appeared HLA-restricted. As was reported, the classifier diagnosed cytomegalovirus status with high specificity and sensitivity. A link between a missense DCLRE1C variant and TCR beta V- and J-gene trimming emerged from a later analysis. For presence/absence analyses, sequencing depth was assumed to be roughly uniform across donors.

V lost 5 bases, J lost 3 bases, and 4 bases stayed unmatched. The germline CDR1 and CDR2 sequences are SGHTA and FQGNSA. CDR3 length equals 14 residues. Notes on this clone: The antigen is undetermined.

Use of 60 Vbeta and 13 Jbeta primers characterized the PCR. Generated by immunoSEQ multiplex PCR, the TCRdb table keeps only in-frame clones and is missing some. The data show tens of thousands of clones, roughly 80% seen once. The TCR was taken from a man in his forties or fifties in good health and CMV-seronegative. The chain employs TRBV7-2 and TRBJ2-3; 8 nucleotides line up with TRBD1. Sequences were obtained from PBMCs. The CDR3 region has the DNA TGTGCCAGCAGCCAACAGGGGGTAACAGATACGCAGTATTTT. Its protein is CASSQQGVTDTQYF.